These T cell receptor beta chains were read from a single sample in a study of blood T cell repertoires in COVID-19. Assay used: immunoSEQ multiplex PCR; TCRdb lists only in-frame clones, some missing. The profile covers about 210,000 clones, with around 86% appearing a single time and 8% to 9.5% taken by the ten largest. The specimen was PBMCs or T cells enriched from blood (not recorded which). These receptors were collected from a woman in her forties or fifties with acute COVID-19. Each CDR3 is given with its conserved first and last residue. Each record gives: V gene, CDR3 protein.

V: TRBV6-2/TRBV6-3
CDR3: CASSTRTSGYNEQFF

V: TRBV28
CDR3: CASSFDRTGRPYEQYF

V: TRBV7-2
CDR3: CASSLLAVQETQYF

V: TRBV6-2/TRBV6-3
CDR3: CASSYSSALANQPQHF

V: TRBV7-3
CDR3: CASSFSQGYEQYF

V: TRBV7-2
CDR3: CASSSAGLYEKLFF

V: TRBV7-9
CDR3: CASSPGGVGTEAFF

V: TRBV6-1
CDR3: CASSEGRSGEQYF

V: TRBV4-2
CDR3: CASSRSGGGPGYNEQFF

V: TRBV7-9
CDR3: CASSFLSGEQYF

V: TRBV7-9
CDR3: CASSLAPGKDTQYF

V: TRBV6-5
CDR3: CASSFDGTYEQYF

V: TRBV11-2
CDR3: CASSLTRGRGTDTQYF

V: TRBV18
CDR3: CASSVRTGGNTEAFF

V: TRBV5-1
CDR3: CASSLALGGQTYEQYF

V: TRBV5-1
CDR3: CASSPDREGNIQYF

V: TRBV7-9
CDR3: CASSRRQGSNTEAFF

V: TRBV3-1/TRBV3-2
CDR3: CASSRPGQVGSPLHF

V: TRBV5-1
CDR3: CASSRTGGETQYF

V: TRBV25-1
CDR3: CASSANRRDRGVHGYTF

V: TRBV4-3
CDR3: CASSRRWGDRGSGELFF

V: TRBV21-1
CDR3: CASILALSRTGQPQHF

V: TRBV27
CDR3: CASSIRGLGNQPQHF

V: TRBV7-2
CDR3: CASSSLPGGTGELFF

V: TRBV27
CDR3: CASSFAGEYNEQFF

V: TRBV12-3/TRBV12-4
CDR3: CASTTDAFQPQHF

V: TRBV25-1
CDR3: CASRGQGAQPQHF

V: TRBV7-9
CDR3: CASSLGQETYEQYF

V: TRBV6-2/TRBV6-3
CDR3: CASSLSRAGYGYTF

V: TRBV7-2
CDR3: CASSFLPRLGMAQPQHF